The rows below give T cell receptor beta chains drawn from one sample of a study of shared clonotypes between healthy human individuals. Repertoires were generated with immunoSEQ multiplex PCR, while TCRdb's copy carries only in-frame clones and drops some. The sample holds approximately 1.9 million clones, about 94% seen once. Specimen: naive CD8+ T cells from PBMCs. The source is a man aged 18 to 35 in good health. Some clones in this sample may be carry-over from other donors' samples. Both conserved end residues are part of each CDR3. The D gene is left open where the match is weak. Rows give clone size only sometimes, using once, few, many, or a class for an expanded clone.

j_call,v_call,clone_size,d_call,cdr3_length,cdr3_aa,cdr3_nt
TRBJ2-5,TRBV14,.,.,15,CASSQDLRYQETQYF,TGTGCCAGCAGCCAAGATCTAAGATACCAAGAGACCCAGTACTTC
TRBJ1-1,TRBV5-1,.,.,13,CASSPHGYTEAFF,TGCGCCAGCAGCCCGCACGGGTACACTGAAGCTTTCTTT
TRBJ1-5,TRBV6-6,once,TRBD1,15,CASSLQGATNQPQHF,TGTGCCAGCAGTCTACAGGGGGCTACGAATCAGCCCCAGCATTTT
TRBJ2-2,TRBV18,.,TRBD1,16,CASSPPDRETTGELFF,TGTGCCAGCTCACCACCGGACAGGGAGACCACCGGGGAGCTGTTTTTT
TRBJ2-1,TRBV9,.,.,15,CASSVGGDAYNEQFF,TGTGCCAGCAGCGTAGGAGGGGACGCGTACAATGAGCAGTTCTTC
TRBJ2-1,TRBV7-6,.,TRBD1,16,CASSQGAGQGYNEQFF,TGTGCCAGCAGCCAGGGGGCAGGACAGGGCTACAATGAGCAGTTCTTC
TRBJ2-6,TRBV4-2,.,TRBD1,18,CASSATGAFLSGANVLTF,TGTGCCAGCAGCGCTACAGGGGCTTTTCTCTCTGGGGCCAACGTCCTGACTTTC
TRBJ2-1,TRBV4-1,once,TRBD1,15,CASRPGQSSYNEQFF,TGCGCCAGCAGACCGGGACAGAGCTCCTACAATGAGCAGTTCTTC
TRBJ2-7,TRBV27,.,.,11,CASSTGHEQYF,TGTGCCAGCAGTACTGGACACGAGCAGTACTTC
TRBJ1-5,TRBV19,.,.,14,CASNYRDYNQPQHF,TGTGCCAGTAATTACCGAGATTACAATCAGCCCCAGCATTTT
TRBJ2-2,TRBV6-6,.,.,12,CASSLGPGELFF,TGTGCCAGCAGTCTTGGACCCGGGGAGCTGTTTTTT
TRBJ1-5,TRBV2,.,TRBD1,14,CASSVDRGNQPQHF,TGTGCCAGCAGTGTGGACAGGGGCAATCAGCCCCAGCATTTT
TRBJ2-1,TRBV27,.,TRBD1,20,CASSSHSGTGSKISYNEQFF,TGTGCCAGCAGCTCCCACTCCGGGACAGGGTCGAAGATCTCCTACAATGAGCAGTTCTTC
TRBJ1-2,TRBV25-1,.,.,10,CASSGQGYTF,TGTGCCAGCAGTGGGCAGGGCTACACCTTC
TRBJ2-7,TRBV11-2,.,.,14,CASSYSVGPSEQYF,TGTGCCAGCAGCTATTCGGTGGGCCCCTCCGAGCAGTACTTC
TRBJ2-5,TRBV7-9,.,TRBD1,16,CASSSPRQGAWETQYF,TGTGCCAGCAGCTCCCCCCGGCAGGGGGCGTGGGAGACCCAGTACTTC
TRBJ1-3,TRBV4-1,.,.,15,CASSPRALSGNTIYF,TGCGCCAGCAGCCCGAGGGCCCTCTCTGGAAACACCATATATTTT
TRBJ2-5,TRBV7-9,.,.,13,CASSSLQGETQYF,TGTGCCAGCAGCTCTCTCCAGGGAGAGACCCAGTACTTC
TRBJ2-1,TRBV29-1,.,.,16,CSVEGWRIGSYNEQFF,TGCAGCGTTGAAGGTTGGCGGATAGGGTCCTACAATGAGCAGTTCTTC
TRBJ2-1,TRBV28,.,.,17,CASSPIGQGAYDNEQFF,TGTGCCAGCAGCCCAATAGGGCAGGGAGCCTACGACAATGAGCAGTTCTTC
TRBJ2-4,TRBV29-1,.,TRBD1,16,CSVEAGQGLAKNIQYF,TGCAGCGTTGAAGCTGGACAGGGACTAGCCAAAAACATTCAGTACTTC
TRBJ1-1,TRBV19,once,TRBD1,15,CASSPGGAWKGEAFF,TGTGCCAGTAGCCCAGGGGGCGCTTGGAAGGGTGAAGCTTTCTTT
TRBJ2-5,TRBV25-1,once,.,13,CASSAPRWETQYF,TGTGCCAGCAGCGCCCCAAGGTGGGAGACCCAGTACTTC
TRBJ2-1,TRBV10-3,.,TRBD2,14,CAISLAGGGHEQFF,TGTGCCATCAGCCTAGCGGGAGGCGGACATGAGCAGTTCTTC
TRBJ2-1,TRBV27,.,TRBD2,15,CASSSSSGGIGEQFF,TGTGCCAGCAGTTCCTCATCCGGGGGGATCGGGGAGCAGTTCTTC
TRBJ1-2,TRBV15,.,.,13,CATSPKGAYGYTF,TGTGCCACCAGCCCCAAGGGCGCCTATGGCTACACCTTC
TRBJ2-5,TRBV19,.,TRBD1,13,CASSPDRVETQYF,TGTGCCAGTAGTCCTGACAGGGTGGAGACCCAGTACTTC
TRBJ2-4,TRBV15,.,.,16,CATSRARMGSQNIQYF,TGTGCCACCAGCAGAGCGAGGATGGGCTCCCAAAACATTCAGTACTTC
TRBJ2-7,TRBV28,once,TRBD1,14,CASSSGTGLYEQYF,TGTGCCAGCAGTTCCGGGACAGGGCTCTACGAGCAGTACTTC
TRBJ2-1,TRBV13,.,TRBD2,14,CASSFRTSGREQFF,TGTGCCAGCAGCTTCAGGACTAGCGGTCGGGAGCAGTTCTTC
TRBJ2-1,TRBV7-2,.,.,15,CASNIAGPGYNEQFF,TGTGCCAGCAACATCGCGGGCCCTGGGTACAATGAGCAGTTCTTC